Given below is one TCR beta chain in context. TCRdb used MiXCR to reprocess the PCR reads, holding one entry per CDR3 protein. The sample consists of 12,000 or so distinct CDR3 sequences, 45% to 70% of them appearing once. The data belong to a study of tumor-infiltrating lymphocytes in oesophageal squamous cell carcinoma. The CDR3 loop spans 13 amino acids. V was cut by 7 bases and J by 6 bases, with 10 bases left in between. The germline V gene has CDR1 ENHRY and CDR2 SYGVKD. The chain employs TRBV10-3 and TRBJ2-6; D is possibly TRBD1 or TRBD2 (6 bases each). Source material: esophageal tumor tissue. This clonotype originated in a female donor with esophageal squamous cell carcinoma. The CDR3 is CAIKGGPANVLTF. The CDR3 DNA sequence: TGTGCCATCAAGGGGGGCCCGGCCAACGTCCTGACTTTC.